The rows below give T cell receptor beta chains drawn from one sample of a study of cytomegalovirus exposure and HLA in healthy donors. Data came from immunoSEQ multiplex PCR; TCRdb stores just in-frame clones and leaves some out. The table lists hundreds of thousands of clones, roughly 91% of them singletons. The sequenced sample consisted of PBMCs. Source of these receptors: a woman between 18 and 29 years old in good health and CMV-seropositive. The CDR3 runs from the conserved cysteine through the conserved F or W. D genes are given only for firm matches. Expanded clones are given a class, and other clones once, few, many or no size at all.

D gene	V gene	J gene	clone size	CDR3 DNA	CDR3 protein
TRBD2	TRBV27	TRBJ2-7	once	TGTGCCAGCAGTTTATACCCCGGGAGCGGGAGGGACTACGAGCAGTACTTC	CASSLYPGSGRDYEQYF
TRBD2	TRBV5-1	TRBJ2-3	NA	TGCGCCAGCAGCGTGACTAGCGGGAGAGATACGCAGTATTTT	CASSVTSGRDTQYF
TRBD2	TRBV27	TRBJ2-1	NA	TGTGCCAGCAGTTTAAGGAAATGGACTAGGAAAGGGAATGAGCAGTTCTTC	CASSLRKWTRKGNEQFF
TRBD2	TRBV4-1	TRBJ2-1	NA	TGCGCCAGCAGCCAAGACACAGGACTAGCGGGAGGGGGTGAGCAGTTCTTC	CASSQDTGLAGGGEQFF
TRBD1	TRBV25-1	TRBJ1-1	NA	TGTGCCAGCGCACACAGGGGACGAACTGAAGCTTTCTTT	CASAHRGRTEAFF
NA	TRBV6-6	TRBJ2-2	NA	TGTGCCAGCAGCCCGACCGGGGAGCTGTTTTTT	CASSPTGELFF
TRBD2	TRBV29-1	TRBJ2-5	NA	TGCAGCTTCAATGGGGGGAGGGCCGCCGGGCTAAACCAAGAGACCCAGTACTTC	CSFNGGRAAGLNQETQYF
NA	TRBV7-3	TRBJ2-7	NA	TGTGCCAGCAGCCCCCGGAGGCAGTCCTACGAGCAGTACTTC	CASSPRRQSYEQYF
TRBD1	TRBV18	TRBJ1-1	NA	TGTGCCAGCTCCGTAAGGGGGCGAACTGAAGCTTTCTTT	CASSVRGRTEAFF
NA	TRBV10-3	TRBJ2-7	NA	TGTGCCATCGGCTCCGATCCTCGCTACGAGCAGTACTTC	CAIGSDPRYEQYF
NA	TRBV18	TRBJ1-2	NA	TGTGCCAGCTCACCAGAACAGAACTATGGCTACACCTTC	CASSPEQNYGYTF
TRBD1	TRBV4-1	TRBJ1-1	NA	TGCGCCAGCAGCCAAGGAAACAGGGGGCTGGGAACTGAAGCTTTCTTT	CASSQGNRGLGTEAFF
TRBD2	TRBV11-2	TRBJ2-7	NA	TGTGCCAGCAGCTTAGACCCGACTAGCACTGTGGGCGAGCAGTACTTC	CASSLDPTSTVGEQYF
TRBD2	TRBV10-2	TRBJ2-7	NA	TGCGCCAGCTCGTGGACTAGCGGGGCCTACGAGCAGTACTTC	CASSWTSGAYEQYF
TRBD1	TRBV7-9	TRBJ2-7	few	TGTGCCAGCAGATCCGGACAGGGAACCTACGAGCAGTACTTC	CASRSGQGTYEQYF
TRBD1	TRBV15	TRBJ1-1	NA	TGTGCCACCACCGGGACAGGCATGAACACTGAAGCTTTCTTT	CATTGTGMNTEAFF
NA	TRBV5-1	TRBJ2-2	NA	TGCGCCAGCAGCGCAAGTATTGAGGCCGGGGAGCTGTTTTTT	CASSASIEAGELFF
NA	TRBV5-4	TRBJ2-1	NA	TGTGCCAGCAGCTTGCGAGGTGCGGGCAATGAGCAGTTCTTC	CASSLRGAGNEQFF
NA	TRBV7-9	TRBJ2-2	NA	TGTGCCAGCAGCCTCTTAAATGGGGAGCTGTTTTTT	CASSLLNGELFF
NA	TRBV9	TRBJ2-2	NA	TGTGCCAGCAGCGTCCAGACGAACACCGGGGAGCTGTTTTTT	CASSVQTNTGELFF
NA	TRBV27	TRBJ1-3	NA	TGTGCCAGCAGTTTTGTCAGGGCCTTTGGAAACACCATATATTTT	CASSFVRAFGNTIYF
NA	TRBV10-3	TRBJ2-7	NA	TGTGCCATCACACCCCAGGGGGGTTCCTACGAGCAGTACTTC	CAITPQGGSYEQYF
TRBD1	TRBV28	TRBJ1-4	NA	TGTGCCAGCCGGACAGGGAGGATTGAAAAACTGTTTTTT	CASRTGRIEKLFF
NA	TRBV2	TRBJ1-3	NA	TGTGCCAGCAGTTCGGACAGAGGAAACACCATATATTTT	CASSSDRGNTIYF
NA	TRBV29-1	TRBJ2-1	NA	TGCAGCGCAGGGGCGGGCAGTACAATTGAGCAGTTCTTC	CSAGAGSTIEQFF
NA	TRBV14	TRBJ2-7	NA	TGTGCCAGCAGCCACATAGCCGGGACTCCACACTCCTACGAGCAGTACTTC	CASSHIAGTPHSYEQYF
TRBD1	TRBV30	TRBJ2-2	NA	TGTGCCTGGAACCAGCGGGACAGGGGGGGCTGGACCGGGGAGCTGTTTTTT	CAWNQRDRGGWTGELFF
TRBD1	TRBV10-3	TRBJ1-5	NA	TGTGCCATCAGCACCGGACAGGCGGGAAGCAATCAGCCCCAGCATTTT	CAISTGQAGSNQPQHF